These 28 T cell receptor beta chains were all obtained from the same sample, sequenced in a study of cytomegalovirus exposure and HLA in healthy donors. Researchers ran the PCR with 60 Vbeta and 13 Jbeta primers. Profiling relied on immunoSEQ multiplex PCR, and the TCRdb table lists in-frame clones only, not all of them. The sample shows some 130,000 clones, 70% to 85% of them seen only once. The sequencing sample was made of PBMCs. These receptor sequences come from a woman in her forties or fifties in good health and CMV-seropositive.

The rearrangement joins TRBV14 to TRBJ1-4; D might be TRBD1 (5 bases). CDR1 SGHDN and CDR2 FVKESK come from the germline V gene. V lost 5 bases and J lost 2, with 21 bases in between. The CDR3 loop spans 18 amino acids. As DNA, the CDR3 is TGTGCCAGCAGCTGGGCCGCCGGGGGGAATGACACTAATGAAAAACTGTTTTTT. Translated, it gives CASSWAAGGNDTNEKLFF.

Only a few counts were recorded for this clone. V and J are TRBV5-1 and TRBJ2-3; 8 bases align to TRBD1. The CDR3 consists of 14 residues. Germline V gives CDR1 SGHRS, CDR2 YFSETQ. The junction had 8 bases not matched to a gene; V was cut back by 7 bases and J by 4 bases. CDR3 bases: TGCGCCAGCGCATTTGGACAGGGCCCAGATACGCAGTATTTT. Protein: CASAFGQGPDTQYF. Supplemented by reference TRBV5-1 and TRBJ2-3, the full variable domain reads KAGVTQTPRYLIKTRGQQVTLSCSPISGHRSVSWYQQTPGQGLQFLFEYFSETQRNKGNFPGRFSGRQFSNSRSEMNVSTLELGDSALYLCASAFGQGPDTQYFGPGTRLTVL.

The gene calls are TRBV9 and TRBJ2-3; D gene unclear. The CDR3 extends over 15 amino acids. The germline CDR1 and CDR2 sequences are SGDLS and YYNGEE. V gave up 0 bases and J gave up 1 base, with 9 bases separating them. The CDR3 here is CASSVAWRRTDTQYF. CDR3 coding DNA: TGTGCCAGCAGCGTAGCTTGGCGGCGCACAGATACGCAGTATTTT.

The chain links TRBV28 to TRBJ1-4; D might be TRBD1 (6 bases). Trimming pared 5 bases from V and 7 bases from J, leaving 17 bases between. Per the germline V gene, CDR1 is MDHEN and CDR2 is SYDVKM. This CDR3 has 15 amino acids. The CDR3 protein is CASSNPGHLFEKLFF. CDR3 coding DNA: TGTGCCAGCAGTAACCCGGGACACCTCTTTGAAAAACTGTTTTTT. The variable domain in full, with the rest retrieved from reference TRBV28 and TRBJ1-4, is DVKVTQSSRYLVKRTGEKVFLECVQDMDHENMFWYRQDPGLGLRLIYFSYDVKMKEKGDIPEGYSVSREKKERFSLILESASTNQTSMYLCASSNPGHLFEKLFFGSGTQLSVL.

The chain joins TRBV12-5 to TRBJ1-4; 7 bases match TRBD1. In germline, CDR1 is LGHNT, CDR2 FRNRAP. This CDR3 is 15 amino acids long. The trim removed 5 bases at V and 2 bases at J, leaving 5 bases unmatched. In DNA form, the CDR3 reads TGTGCTAGTGGTCCGGGGGACAGTACTAATGAAAAACTGTTTTTT. This codes for CASGPGDSTNEKLFF. Full variable domain (remainder filled in from reference TRBV12-5 and TRBJ1-4): DARVTQTPRHKVTEMGQEVTMRCQPILGHNTVFWYRQTMMQGLELLAYFRNRAPLDDSGMPKDRFSAEMPDATLATLKIQPSEPRDSAVYFCASGPGDSTNEKLFFGSGTQLSVL.

The gene calls are TRBV5-4 and TRBJ1-5, with TRBD1 matching 7 bases. The CDR3 runs 14 residues. V lost 4 bases to trimming and J lost 3 bases; unmatched junction nucleotides: 4. Germline CDR1 SGHNT, CDR2 YYREEE (reference sequence). The CDR3 DNA reads TGTGCCAGCAGCGAACAGGGGAACAATCAGCCCCAGCATTTT. Amino acids: CASSEQGNNQPQHF.

V gene TRBV4-3 combines with J gene TRBJ1-2; no reliable D call. The germline gives CDR1 LGHNA, CDR2 YSLEER. The CDR3 is made up of 8 amino acids. Trimming shortened V by 11 bases and J by 8 bases, and 6 bases separated the two germline ends. The CDR3 DNA reads as TGCGCCCAGAGGGGCTACACCTTC. Amino acids: CAQRGYTF.

The V gene is TRBV5-1, the J gene TRBJ2-7; D perhaps matches TRBD1 (6 bases). Trimming removed 4 bases at V and 0 bases at J, with 17 bases between. The CDR3 runs 16 residues. Germline V gives CDR1 SGHRS, CDR2 YFSETQ. The CDR3 DNA reads TGCGCCAGCAGCCCCCGGACAGCTCAGAGCTCCTACGAGCAGTACTTC. Translated, it gives CASSPRTAQSSYEQYF. The full variable domain, with the rest looked up from reference TRBV5-1 and TRBJ2-7, is KAGVTQTPRYLIKTRGQQVTLSCSPISGHRSVSWYQQTPGQGLQFLFEYFSETQRNKGNFPGRFSGRQFSNSRSEMNVSTLELGDSALYLCASSPRTAQSSYEQYFGPGTRLTVT.

J is TRBJ2-7 and V is TRBV29-1, with 11 positions matching TRBD1. The V and J ends lost 5 bases and 3 bases, in that order; junction bases with no gene match: 3. Germline V gives CDR1 SQVTM, CDR2 ANQGSEA. This CDR3 spans 13 amino acids. In DNA, the CDR3 is TGCAGCGTTCACGGGACAGGGGGCTACGAGCAGTACTTC. It codes for CSVHGTGGYEQYF.

This rearrangement joins TRBV9 to TRBJ1-1; 9 nucleotides line up with TRBD1. CDR1 is SGDLS, CDR2 YYNGEE, per germline. With 3 bases clipped from V and 5 bases from J, the junction kept 5 bases outside the gene matches. The CDR3 is 14 amino acids. In DNA, the CDR3 is TGTGCCAGCAGCGCCATGACAGGGGGGACTGAAGCTTTCTTT. The encoded protein is CASSAMTGGTEAFF.

J is TRBJ2-2 and V is TRBV4-3; TRBD1 might be the D (6 bases). The germline V gene encodes CDR1 LGHNA and CDR2 YSLEER. This CDR3 is 15 amino acids long. Trimming shortened V by 1 base and J by 4 bases, and 10 bases separated the two germline ends. The CDR3 nucleotides are TGCGCCAGCAGCCAAGTTGCAGGGGCCACCGGGGAGCTGTTTTTT. Its translation is CASSQVAGATGELFF.

The V gene is TRBV11-3, the J gene TRBJ2-1, with TRBD1 identical over 11 bases. Germline-derived CDR1 and CDR2 are SGHNT and YENEEA. Germline trimming cut 5 bases from V and 8 bases from J; bases unmatched to any gene: 5. CDR3 length: 14 amino acids. The CDR3 reads CASSRRTGGDEQFF. CDR3 bases: TGTGCCAGCAGCCGCCGGACAGGGGGCGATGAGCAGTTCTTC.

This clone has only a few counts. The chain is built from TRBV11-2 and TRBJ2-5; 8 bases are a match to TRBD2. This CDR3 region has 16 residues. V was pared by 5 bases and J by 5 bases, with 13 bases of the junction left unmatched. Germline-derived CDR1 and CDR2 are SGHAT and FQNNGV. The CDR3: CASSLGGDLRTETQYF. For the CDR3, the DNA is TGTGCCAGCAGCCTCGGGGGGGATTTAAGAACGGAGACCCAGTACTTC.

The chain links TRBV13 to TRBJ1-6, with 7 positions matching TRBD1. Germline trimming cut 5 bases from V and 7 bases from J; bases unmatched to any gene: 5. Germline CDR1 PRHDT, CDR2 FYEKMQ (reference sequence). The CDR3 is 14 amino acids. CDR3 sequence reads: CASSQGQRNSPLHF. The CDR3 DNA reads TGTGCCAGCAGCCAGGGACAGAGAAATTCACCCCTCCACTTT.

The rearrangement links TRBV7-8 to TRBJ2-1, with 8 bases matching TRBD1. The V gene's germline CDR1 is SGHVS and CDR2 FQNEAQ. V gave up 9 bases and J gave up 3 bases; unmatched junction bases: 10. The CDR3 totals 15 residues. The CDR3 sequence: CASINRGVFYNEQFF. The CDR3 nucleotides read TGTGCCAGTATTAACAGGGGGGTGTTCTACAATGAGCAGTTCTTC.

This chain uses TRBV19 with TRBJ1-1; 7 bases are shared with TRBD1. CDR3 length: 13 amino acids. Germline V gene sequence: CDR1 LNHDA, CDR2 SQIVND (reference sequence). The V and J ends lost 2 bases and 7 bases, in that order; junction bases with no gene match: 4. CDR3 sequence (DNA): TGTGCCAGTAGTATACGAGGGGGCGGTGAAGCTTTCTTT. This gives the protein CASSIRGGGEAFF.

The rearrangement links TRBV28 to TRBJ1-5; 7 bases are shared with TRBD1. The V and J ends lost 6 bases and 9 bases, in that order; junction bases with no gene match: 11. The CDR3 length is 14 residues. Per the germline V gene, CDR1 is MDHEN and CDR2 is SYDVKM. CDR3 region: CASSALGTDRPQHF. The DNA of the CDR3 is TGTGCCAGCAGCGCGCTGGGGACAGACCGGCCCCAGCATTTT.

This chain joins TRBV7-3 and TRBJ2-2, with a possible D match to TRBD2 (6 bases). Trimming cost V 3 bases and J 6 bases, with 17 bases left between them. The CDR3 loop spans 16 amino acids. Germline CDR1 and CDR2: SGHTA and FQGTGA. The CDR3 loop reads CASSFGGVQSPGELFF. The CDR3 DNA follows: TGTGCCAGCAGCTTCGGGGGAGTTCAAAGCCCCGGGGAGCTGTTTTTT. The entire variable domain, with the rest obtained from reference TRBV7-3 and TRBJ2-2, is as follows: GAGVSQTPSNKVTEKGKYVELRCDPISGHTALYWYRQSLGQGPEFLIYFQGTGAADDSGLPNDRFFAVRPEGSVSTLKIQRTERGDSAVYLCASSFGGVQSPGELFFGEGSRLTVL.

This chain uses TRBV7-6 with TRBJ2-2; 8 bases are shared with TRBD2. This CDR3 has 16 amino acids. Looked up from germline, CDR1 is SGHVS and CDR2 is FNYEAQ. V was pared by 4 bases and J by 6 bases, with 10 bases of the junction left unmatched. The CDR3 spells CASSSVPGGAPGELFF. CDR3 in DNA: TGTGCCAGCAGCTCCGTCCCCGGGGGGGCCCCCGGGGAGCTGTTTTTT.

The chain combines TRBV27 with TRBJ2-1, with 8 bases lining up with TRBD2. The CDR3 covers 18 residues. Germline V lookup: CDR1 MNHEY, CDR2 SMNVEV (reference sequence). V lost 3 bases, J lost 5 bases, and 15 bases stayed unmatched. The CDR3 loop is CASSFYLQTGGRDNEQFF. The DNA of the CDR3 is TGTGCCAGCAGTTTCTACCTTCAAACGGGGGGGAGGGACAATGAGCAGTTCTTC.

About this clone: One end of the junction varies from germline; a read error may be responsible. Other nucleotide sequences from this sample produce the same CDR3. The genes are TRBV19 and TRBJ1-1; D perhaps matches TRBD1 (6 bases). CDR1 is LNHDA and CDR2 is SQIVND in the germline V gene (reference sequence). The CDR3 runs to 14 residues. In DNA form, the CDR3 reads TGTGCCAGCAGTATTCTGGGGGCTCACACTGAAGCTTTCTTT. It yields the protein CASSILGAHTEAFF.

The chain has TRBV27 and TRBJ2-3; TRBD2 aligns across 13 bases. The CDR3 totals 16 residues. The germline CDR1 and CDR2 sequences are MNHEY and SMNVEV (reference sequence). Trimming removed 6 bases from V and 5 bases from J; junction bases left unmatched: 8. DNA for the CDR3: TGTGCCAGCAGATACCGACTAGCGGGGGGCAGAGATACGCAGTATTTT. Residues: CASRYRLAGGRDTQYF.

In this sample, this clone turned up once. This chain uses TRBV28 with TRBJ1-5, with D maybe TRBD1 (6 bases). CDR3 length: 13 amino acids. Trimming removed 6 bases from V and 2 bases from J, with 8 bases in between. CDR1 MDHEN and CDR2 SYDVKM come from the germline V gene. The CDR3 protein is CASSHRGNQPQHF. In DNA form, the CDR3 reads TGTGCCAGCAGCCACAGGGGCAATCAGCCCCAGCATTTT.

The table lists this clone with a count of one. The CDR3 loop is CASSFQLATNEKLFF. The CDR3 DNA sequence: TGTGCCAGCAGCTTCCAACTCGCAACTAATGAAAAACTGTTTTTT. This chain connects TRBV7-8 to TRBJ1-4; no reliable D call. The germline gives CDR1 SGHVS, CDR2 FQNEAQ. The CDR3 covers 15 residues. V shed 3 bases and J shed 0 bases, with 8 bases lying between them.

CDR3 protein: CASSIHLGRSYNEQFF. The CDR3 coding sequence is TGTGCCAGTAGTATTCATCTGGGGCGGTCCTACAATGAGCAGTTCTTC. The chain links TRBV19 to TRBJ2-1; TRBD1 is a possible D gene (5 bases). The CDR3 spans 16 residues. Germline-derived CDR1 and CDR2 are LNHDA and SQIVND (reference sequence). V was cut by 3 bases and J by 1 base, with 13 bases left in between.

In its sample, this clone was seen a few times. The chain couples TRBV28 to TRBJ2-3; 10 positions agree with TRBD2. The CDR3 is 14 amino acids. The germline V gene has CDR1 MDHEN and CDR2 SYDVKM. Unmatched junction bases numbered 9, after V lost 5 bases and J lost 10 bases. CDR3 residues: CASSLGTSEEAQYF. In nucleotides, the CDR3 is TGTGCCAGCAGTCTTGGGACTAGCGAGGAGGCGCAGTATTTT.

The chain is built from TRBV14 and TRBJ2-3; D not certain. This CDR3 has 13 residues. Germline assignment: CDR1 SGHDN and CDR2 FVKESK. V lost 1 base, J lost 0 bases, and 2 bases lay in between. CDR3 sequence: CASSQVSTDTQYF. The CDR3, as DNA: TGTGCCAGCAGCCAAGTAAGCACAGATACGCAGTATTTT.

The chain joins TRBV4-1 to TRBJ1-4, with no clear D. CDR1 is MGHRA and CDR2 is YSYEKL in the germline V gene. CDR3 length: 16 amino acids. V was shortened by 4 bases and J by 7 bases, with 19 bases between the two germline ends. CDR3 amino acids: CASSPTDGGIREKLFF. As DNA, the CDR3 is TGCGCCAGCAGCCCCACGGACGGAGGGATTCGTGAAAAACTGTTTTTT.